This T cell receptor beta chain was captured by sequencing in a study of cytomegalovirus exposure and HLA in healthy donors. The overall study: Genotyping of 400 or so donors showed that around 81% belonged to the Caucasian-associated ancestry cluster. General study points: An analysis was carried out at a later point. It showed that HLA-associated TCR beta chains were more clonally expanded than equally common non-associated chains.

The PCR was carried out with 60 Vbeta primers and 13 Jbeta primers. The protocol was immunoSEQ multiplex PCR, while the TCRdb copy is restricted to in-frame clones and leaves out a portion. Its listing shows 130,000 to 150,000 clones. Donors showed nominal health when sampled, although they likely had unrecorded immune exposures. Remarks on this clone: Its specificity is not known.

Sample: PBMCs. This receptor was obtained from a man aged 35-49 years in good health and CMV-seronegative.

CDR3 region: CSSQRRLAGSNEQFF. The CDR3 DNA reads TGCAGCTCACAAAGGCGGCTAGCAGGATCCAATGAGCAGTTCTTC. The rearrangement uses TRBV29-1 and TRBJ2-1; a possible D gene is TRBD2 (5 bases). Germline V gene sequence: CDR1 SQVTM, CDR2 ANQGSEA. CDR3 size: 15 residues. Deletions cut 8 bases from V and 6 bases from J, with 23 bases between.